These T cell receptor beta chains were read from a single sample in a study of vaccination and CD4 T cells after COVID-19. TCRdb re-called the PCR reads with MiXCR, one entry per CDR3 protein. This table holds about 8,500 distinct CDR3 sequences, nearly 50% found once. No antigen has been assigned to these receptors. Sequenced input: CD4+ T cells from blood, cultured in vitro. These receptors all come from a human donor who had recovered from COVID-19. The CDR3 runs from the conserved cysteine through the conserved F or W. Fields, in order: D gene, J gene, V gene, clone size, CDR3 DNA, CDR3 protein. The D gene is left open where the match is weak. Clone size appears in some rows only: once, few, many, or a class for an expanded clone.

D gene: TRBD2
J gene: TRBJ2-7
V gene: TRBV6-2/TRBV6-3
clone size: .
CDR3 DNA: TGTGCCAGCAGTTACTCGACGGGACTAGCGGGATTTTACGAGCAGTACTTC
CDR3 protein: CASSYSTGLAGFYEQYF

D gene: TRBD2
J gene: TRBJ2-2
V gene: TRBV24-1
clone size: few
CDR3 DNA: TGTGCCACCAGTGATTCCGCGGGAGCCGGGGTCGGGGAGCTGTTTTTT
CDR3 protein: CATSDSAGAGVGELFF

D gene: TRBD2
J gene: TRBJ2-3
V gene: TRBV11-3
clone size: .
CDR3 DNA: TGTGCCAGCAGCTCCAGTCTAGCGGGGGGTTTGGATACGCAGTATTTT
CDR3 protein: CASSSSLAGGLDTQYF

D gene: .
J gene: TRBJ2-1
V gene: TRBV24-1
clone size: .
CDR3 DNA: TGTGCCACCAGTGACAGAAGGCAGGGGATCAATGAGCAGTTCTTC
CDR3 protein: CATSDRRQGINEQFF

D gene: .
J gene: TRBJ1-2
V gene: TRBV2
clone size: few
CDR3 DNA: TGTGCCAGCAGTGTCTCACAGGCCCGTGGCTACACCTTC
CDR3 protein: CASSVSQARGYTF

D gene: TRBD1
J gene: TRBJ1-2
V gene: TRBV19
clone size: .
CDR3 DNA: TGTGCCAGTAGCCCCGCGTTGGGACAGGGGTCTGGCTACACCTTC
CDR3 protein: CASSPALGQGSGYTF

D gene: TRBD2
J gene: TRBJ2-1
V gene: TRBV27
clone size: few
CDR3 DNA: TGTGCCAGCAGTCCCCGGGCTAGCGGGGGAGCTGAGCAGTTCTTC
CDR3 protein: CASSPRASGGAEQFF

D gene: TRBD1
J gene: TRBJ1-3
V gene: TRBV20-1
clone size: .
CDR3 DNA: TGCAGTGCTCCTCCCGGGACAGGGGGAAACACCATATATTTT
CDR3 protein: CSAPPGTGGNTIYF

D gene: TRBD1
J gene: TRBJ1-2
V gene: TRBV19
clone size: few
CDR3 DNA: TGTGCCAGTACCGAGGGACAGAGTAACTATGGCTACACCTTC
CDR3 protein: CASTEGQSNYGYTF

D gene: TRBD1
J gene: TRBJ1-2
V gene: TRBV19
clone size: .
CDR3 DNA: TGTGCCAGTAGTCGACACCGATCCGGGACAGGGGACTATGGCTACACCTTC
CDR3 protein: CASSRHRSGTGDYGYTF

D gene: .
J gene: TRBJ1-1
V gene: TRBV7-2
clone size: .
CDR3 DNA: TGTGCCAGCAGCCCGTTCGGGTATAACACTGAAGCTTTCTTT
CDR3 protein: CASSPFGYNTEAFF

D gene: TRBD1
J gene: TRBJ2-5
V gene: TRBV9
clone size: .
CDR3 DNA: TGTGCCAGCAGCCCTCGGGACAGGGGGGGACAAGAGACCCAGTACTTC
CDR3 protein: CASSPRDRGGQETQYF

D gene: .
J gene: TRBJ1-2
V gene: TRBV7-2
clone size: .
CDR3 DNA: TGTGCCAGCAGCTTAGAGCGGGTTGGCTACACCTTC
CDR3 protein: CASSLERVGYTF

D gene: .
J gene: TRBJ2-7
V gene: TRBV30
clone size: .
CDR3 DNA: TGTGCCTGGAGTGTACCCGGACTTAGGAAGATCTACGAGCAGTACTTC
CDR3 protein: CAWSVPGLRKIYEQYF

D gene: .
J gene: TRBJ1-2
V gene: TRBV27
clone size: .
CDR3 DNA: TGTGCCAGCAGTCTCCAGGGGTATGGCTACACCTTC
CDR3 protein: CASSLQGYGYTF

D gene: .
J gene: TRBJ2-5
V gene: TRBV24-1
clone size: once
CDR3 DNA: TGTGCCACCAGTGATAGGGTTCTGAGCCAAGAGACCCAGTACTTC
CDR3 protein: CATSDRVLSQETQYF

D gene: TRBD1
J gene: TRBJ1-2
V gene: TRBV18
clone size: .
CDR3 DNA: TGTGCCAGCTCGGGGACAGGGGGCCGTATAGGCTACACCTTC
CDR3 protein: CASSGTGGRIGYTF

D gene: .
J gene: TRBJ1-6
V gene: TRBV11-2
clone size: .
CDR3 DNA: TGTGCCAGCAGCTTAGATATGCGGGTAACTTCACCCCTCCACTTT
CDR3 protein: CASSLDMRVTSPLHF

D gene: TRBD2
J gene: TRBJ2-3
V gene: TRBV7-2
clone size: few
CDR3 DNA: TGTGCCAGCAGCTTAGGTGTCGGGGGGGCCTTTTTCGGCACAGATACGCAGTATTTT
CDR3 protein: CASSLGVGGAFFGTDTQYF

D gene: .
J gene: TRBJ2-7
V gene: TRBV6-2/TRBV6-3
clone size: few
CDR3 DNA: TGTGCCAGCAGTTACAAGGGGTCTGGCCACGAGCAGTACTTC
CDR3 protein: CASSYKGSGHEQYF

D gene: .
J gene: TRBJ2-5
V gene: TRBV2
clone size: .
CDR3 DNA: TGTGCCAGCACCGAAGAACAGGCGGCAGGAGAGACCCAGTACTTC
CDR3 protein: CASTEEQAAGETQYF

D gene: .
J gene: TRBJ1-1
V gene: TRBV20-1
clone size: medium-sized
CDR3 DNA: TGCAGTGCTAGAGTGGTGGGATTGGGCACTGAAGCTTTCTTT
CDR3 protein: CSARVVGLGTEAFF

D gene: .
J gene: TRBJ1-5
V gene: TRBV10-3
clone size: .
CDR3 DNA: TGTGCCATCAGTGATTCAAATCAGCCCCAGCATTTT
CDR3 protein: CAISDSNQPQHF

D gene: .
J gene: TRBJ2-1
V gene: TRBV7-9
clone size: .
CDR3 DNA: TGTGCCAGCAGCTTAGAGGGGAATGAGCAGTTCTTC
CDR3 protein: CASSLEGNEQFF

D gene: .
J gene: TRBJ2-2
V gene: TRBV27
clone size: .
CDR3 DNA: TGTGCCAGCAGTCCCGGGCAGGGCCATAGCAACACCGGGGAGCTGTTTTTT
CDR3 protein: CASSPGQGHSNTGELFF

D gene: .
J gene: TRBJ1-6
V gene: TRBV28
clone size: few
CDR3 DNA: TGTGCCAGCAGTTTCCATAAGACGGGGGCTTTGAATTCACCCCTCCACTTT
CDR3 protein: CASSFHKTGALNSPLHF

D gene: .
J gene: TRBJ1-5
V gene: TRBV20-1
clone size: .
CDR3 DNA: TGCAGTGCCGGCCGGGGAGGCCAGCCCCAGCATTTT
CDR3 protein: CSAGRGGQPQHF

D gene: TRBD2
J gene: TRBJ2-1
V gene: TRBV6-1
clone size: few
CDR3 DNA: TGTGCCAGCAGTGACCTGACTAGCGGGAGGTGGAATGAGCAGTTCTTC
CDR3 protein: CASSDLTSGRWNEQFF

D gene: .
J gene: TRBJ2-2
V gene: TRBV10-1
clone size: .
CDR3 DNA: TGCGCCAGCAGTGAAGGGGTTCCCGGGGAGCTGTTTTTT
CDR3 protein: CASSEGVPGELFF

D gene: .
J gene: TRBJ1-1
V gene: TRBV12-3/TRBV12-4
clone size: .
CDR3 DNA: TGTGCCAGCAGTCGGTTGAACACTGAAGCTTTCTTT
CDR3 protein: CASSRLNTEAFF

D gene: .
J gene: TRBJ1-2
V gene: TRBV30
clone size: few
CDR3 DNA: TGTGCCTGGAGTCAAAGCGGGGGAATTGGGGGCTACACCTTC
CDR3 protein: CAWSQSGGIGGYTF

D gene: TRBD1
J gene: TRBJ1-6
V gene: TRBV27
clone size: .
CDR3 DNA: TGTGCCAGCAGTTTATCTAAGGGGGCGCGGAATTCACCCCTCCACTTT
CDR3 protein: CASSLSKGARNSPLHF

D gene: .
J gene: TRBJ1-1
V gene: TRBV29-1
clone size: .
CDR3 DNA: TGCAGCGTTGAAGTCCTCAACACTGAAGCTTTCTTT
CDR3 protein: CSVEVLNTEAFF

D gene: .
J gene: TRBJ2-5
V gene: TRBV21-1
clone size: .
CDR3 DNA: TGTGCCAGCATAACGCGGACAGGGTGGGTCCATGAAGAGACCCAGTACTTC
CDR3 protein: CASITRTGWVHEETQYF

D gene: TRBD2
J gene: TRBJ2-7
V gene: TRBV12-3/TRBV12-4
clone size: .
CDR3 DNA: TGTGCCAGCAGTCCCCGGGGGGGCGGAATCTCCTACGAGCAGTACTTC
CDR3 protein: CASSPRGGGISYEQYF

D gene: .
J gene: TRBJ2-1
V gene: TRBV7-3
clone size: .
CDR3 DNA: TGTGCCAGCAGCCCTACGGGCCTCTACAATGAGCAGTTCTTC
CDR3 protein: CASSPTGLYNEQFF

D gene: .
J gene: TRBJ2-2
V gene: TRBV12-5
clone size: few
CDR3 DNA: TGTGCTAGTGGTTTGGGACAGAACACCGGGGAGCTGTTTTTT
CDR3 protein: CASGLGQNTGELFF

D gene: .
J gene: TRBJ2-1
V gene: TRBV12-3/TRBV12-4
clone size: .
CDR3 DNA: TGTGCCAGCAGTTTTGGGGGACCATACAATGAGCAGTTCTTC
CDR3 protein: CASSFGGPYNEQFF

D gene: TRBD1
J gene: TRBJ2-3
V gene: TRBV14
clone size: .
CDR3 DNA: TGTGCCAGCAGCCACCAAGGGACAGCTAGCACAGATACGCAGTATTTT
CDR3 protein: CASSHQGTASTDTQYF

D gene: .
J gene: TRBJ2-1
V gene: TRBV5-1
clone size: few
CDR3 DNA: TGCGCCAGCAGCTTGGCGTCTATAGGTTCCGTCAATGAGCAGTTCTTC
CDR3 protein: CASSLASIGSVNEQFF

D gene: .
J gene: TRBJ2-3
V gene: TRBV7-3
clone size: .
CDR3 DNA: TGTGTCAGCAGCTTAGGGGGGGGCACAGATACGCAGTATTTT
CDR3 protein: CVSSLGGGTDTQYF

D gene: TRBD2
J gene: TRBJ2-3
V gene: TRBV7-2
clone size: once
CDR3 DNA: TGTGCCAGCAGCTTGAAGCGGGACTACAAGTATTTT
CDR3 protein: CASSLKRDYKYF

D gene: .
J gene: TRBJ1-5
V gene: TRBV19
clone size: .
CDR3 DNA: TGTGCCAGTAGTAACCAGGGGAATCAGCCCCAGCATTTT
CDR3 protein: CASSNQGNQPQHF

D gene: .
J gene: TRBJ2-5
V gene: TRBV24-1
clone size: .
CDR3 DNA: TGTGCCACCAGTGGAGGGAACCAAGAGACCCAGTACTTC
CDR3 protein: CATSGGNQETQYF

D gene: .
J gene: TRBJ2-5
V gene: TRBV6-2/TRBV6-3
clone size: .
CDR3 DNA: TGTGCCAGCACTAAGAGTCAGGGGCCCCCGACCCAGTACTTC
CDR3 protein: CASTKSQGPPTQYF

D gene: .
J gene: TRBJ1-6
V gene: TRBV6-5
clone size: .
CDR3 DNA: TGTGCCAGCAGTTACTCGAGCGCTTTAGGAGGACTCCACTTT
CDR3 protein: CASSYSSALGGLHF

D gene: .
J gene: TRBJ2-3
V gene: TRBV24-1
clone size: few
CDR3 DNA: TGTGCCACCAGTGATTTTAGGGGCAGGGACACAGATACGCAGTATTTT
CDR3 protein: CATSDFRGRDTDTQYF

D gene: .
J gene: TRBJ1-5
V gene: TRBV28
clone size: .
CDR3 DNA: TGTGCCAGCAGTCCGGACAGCAATCAGCCCCAGCATTTT
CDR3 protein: CASSPDSNQPQHF

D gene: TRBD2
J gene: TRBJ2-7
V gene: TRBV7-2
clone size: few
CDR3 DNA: TGTGCCAGCAGCTTAAGGCTGGGCGGGGGGGCCGAGTACGAGCAGTACTTC
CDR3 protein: CASSLRLGGGAEYEQYF

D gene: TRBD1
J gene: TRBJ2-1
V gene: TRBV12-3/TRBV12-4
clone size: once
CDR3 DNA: TGTGCCAGCAGCGGGGGACAGGGCACCTACAATGAGCAGTTCTTC
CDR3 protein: CASSGGQGTYNEQFF

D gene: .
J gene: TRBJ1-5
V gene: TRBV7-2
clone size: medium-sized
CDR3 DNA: TGTGCCAGCAGCTCGCAGGGATACAATAGCAATCAGCCCCAGCATTTT
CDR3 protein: CASSSQGYNSNQPQHF

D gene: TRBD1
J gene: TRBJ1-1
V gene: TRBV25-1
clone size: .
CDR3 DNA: TGTGCCAGCAGTGATCCCTCTCGGACAGGGGGGAACACTGAAGCTTTCTTT
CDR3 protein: CASSDPSRTGGNTEAFF

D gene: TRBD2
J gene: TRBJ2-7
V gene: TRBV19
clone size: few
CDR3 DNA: TGTGCCAGCCGCGGACTAGCGGGAGGGTACGAGCAGTACTTC
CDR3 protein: CASRGLAGGYEQYF

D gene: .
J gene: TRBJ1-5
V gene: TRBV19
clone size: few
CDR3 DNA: TGTGCCAGTAGGGTCCCAGGGTCCAGCAATCAGCCCCAGCATTTT
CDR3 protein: CASRVPGSSNQPQHF

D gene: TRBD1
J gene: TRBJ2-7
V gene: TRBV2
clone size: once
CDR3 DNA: TGTGCCAGCACCGGGACAGGAGGTTACGAGCAGTACTTC
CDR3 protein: CASTGTGGYEQYF